The rows below give T cell receptor beta chains drawn from one sample of a study of T cell repertoires in cytomegalovirus infection. MiXCR, applied by TCRdb to the reads, yields one record per CDR3 protein. The sample has 560,000 or so distinct CDR3 sequences, approximately 15% seen once. Sequencing was done on a sample of CD8+ T cells from PBMCs. The source is a human donor in good health (CMV status not recorded). Some clones in this sample may be carry-over from other donors' samples. The CDR3 runs from the conserved cysteine through the conserved F or W. A D gene is named only where the DNA matches it firmly. Some rows have no size entry. The others give once, few or many, or a class for an expanded clone.

d_gene	j_gene	abundance	v_gene	CDR3aa	CDR3nt
TRBD1	TRBJ2-1	many	TRBV27	CASSFGTGISDEQFF	TGTGCCAGCAGTTTCGGGACAGGGATATCGGATGAGCAGTTCTTC
.	TRBJ2-5	few	TRBV5-1	CASSLARALGETQYF	TGCGCCAGCAGCTTAGCCAGGGCGCTGGGAGAGACCCAGTACTTC
TRBD2	TRBJ2-2	few	TRBV4-2	CASKLLAGVGDTGELFF	TGTGCCAGCAAATTACTAGCGGGAGTTGGTGACACCGGGGAGCTGTTTTTT
.	TRBJ2-1	many	TRBV11-2	CASSSWGLGNEQFF	TGTGCCAGCAGCTCCTGGGGCCTAGGGAATGAGCAGTTCTTC
TRBD2	TRBJ2-3	.	TRBV20-1	CSARLAGVSDTQYF	TGCAGTGCCCGGCTAGCGGGAGTTTCAGATACGCAGTATTTT
.	TRBJ1-4	.	TRBV11-2	CASSLFSLGGKLFF	TGTGCCAGCAGCTTATTTTCTCTAGGCGGAAAACTGTTTTTT
TRBD1	TRBJ1-1	.	TRBV2	CASRDRGLRNTEAFF	TGTGCCAGCAGAGACAGGGGACTTAGGAACACTGAAGCTTTCTTT
.	TRBJ2-5	many	TRBV6-5	CASSFSTWGEETQYF	TGTGCCAGCAGTTTCTCGACGTGGGGAGAAGAGACCCAGTACTTC
TRBD1	TRBJ1-5	few	TRBV27	CASSSRTGGYQPQHF	TGTGCCAGCAGTTCGAGGACAGGGGGGTATCAGCCCCAGCATTTT
.	TRBJ2-1	many	TRBV4-1	CASSQAFNPYNEQFF	TGCGCCAGCAGCCAAGCATTTAACCCGTACAATGAGCAGTTCTTC
.	TRBJ2-2	few	TRBV10-1	CASSEDGPPGELFF	TGCGCCAGCAGTGAAGACGGACCTCCCGGGGAGCTGTTTTTT
TRBD1	TRBJ1-1	many	TRBV11-2	CASSSPRGREPKENTEAFF	TGTGCCAGCAGCTCCCCAAGGGGGCGGGAGCCGAAAGAGAACACTGAAGCTTTCTTT
.	TRBJ2-7	many	TRBV7-8	CASSLDAGLYEQYF	TGTGCCAGCAGCTTAGACGCAGGACTCTACGAGCAGTACTTC
.	TRBJ2-2	.	TRBV4-1	CASSQEADSVFTGELFF	TGCGCCAGCAGCCAAGAGGCCGACAGTGTCTTCACCGGGGAGCTGTTTTTT
TRBD2	TRBJ2-1	.	TRBV30	CAWSVLGGPWNEQFF	TGTGCCTGGAGTGTACTGGGAGGGCCCTGGAATGAGCAGTTCTTC
TRBD1	TRBJ2-1	many	TRBV7-3	CASSPPGQGADEQFF	TGTGCCAGCAGCCCTCCGGGACAGGGGGCCGATGAGCAGTTCTTC
.	TRBJ1-1	many	TRBV7-9	CASSSRLNTEAFF	TGTGCCAGCAGCTCGCGTCTTAACACTGAAGCTTTCTTT
.	TRBJ1-1	many	TRBV25-1	CASSQNNLSIIRTEAFF	TGTGCCAGCAGTCAGAACAACCTAAGTATAATACGCACTGAAGCTTTCTTT
.	TRBJ2-1	many	TRBV20-1	CSASSVARSNEQFF	TGCAGTGCTAGTAGTGTGGCGAGAAGCAATGAGCAGTTCTTC
.	TRBJ2-7	few	TRBV19	CASSMVQGGLGEQYF	TGTGCCAGTAGTATGGTACAGGGTGGCTTAGGCGAGCAGTACTTC
TRBD1	TRBJ1-1	many	TRBV19	CASSPDVLYRRQGNTEAFF	TGTGCCAGTAGTCCCGACGTTCTTTACAGGCGACAGGGAAACACTGAAGCTTTCTTT
TRBD1	TRBJ1-2	many	TRBV10-3	CAISEPGDSLDYGYTF	TGTGCCATCAGTGAGCCTGGGGACAGTCTGGACTATGGCTACACCTTC
TRBD1	TRBJ1-2	.	TRBV27	CASSLSITGDGYTF	TGTGCCAGCAGTTTGTCTATTACAGGGGACGGCTACACCTTC
.	TRBJ1-2	few	TRBV5-1	CASSLAVSIKSYGYTF	TGCGCCAGCAGCTTGGCGGTCTCAATAAAGTCCTATGGCTACACCTTC
TRBD2	TRBJ2-7	few	TRBV2	CASSGTSGGLSYEQYF	TGTGCCAGCAGCGGGACTAGCGGGGGGCTCTCCTACGAGCAGTACTTC
.	TRBJ2-1	.	TRBV11-1	CASSPHRDGYNEQFF	TGTGCCAGCAGCCCCCACCGGGACGGTTACAATGAGCAGTTCTTC
.	TRBJ1-1	many	TRBV28	CASSYRDSIEAFF	TGTGCCAGCAGTTACCGGGACTCTATAGAAGCTTTCTTT
.	TRBJ1-4	.	TRBV2	CASSRLLATNEKLFF	TGTGCCAGCAGCCGCCTGCTAGCAACTAATGAAAAACTGTTTTTT
.	TRBJ2-1	few	TRBV29-1	CSVRDSHTSSYNEQFF	TGCAGCGTTCGGGACTCCCACACGAGCTCCTACAATGAGCAGTTCTTC
.	TRBJ1-1	.	TRBV11-2	CASSLRAGGTEAFF	TGTGCCAGCAGCTTAAGGGCAGGAGGAACTGAAGCTTTCTTT
TRBD1	TRBJ1-6	.	TRBV2	CATLDRRNSPLHF	TGTGCCACTCTGGACAGGAGGAATTCACCCCTCCACTTT
.	TRBJ1-1	many	TRBV4-2	CASSQESGTNTEAFF	TGTGCCAGCAGCCAAGAGTCAGGGACTAACACTGAAGCTTTCTTT
TRBD2	TRBJ2-3	many	TRBV12-3/TRBV12-4	CASSSGLAGVGNTDTQYF	TGTGCCAGCAGTTCCGGACTAGCGGGGGTGGGCAACACAGATACGCAGTATTTT
.	TRBJ1-2	.	TRBV28	CASSPHEGRVYYGYTF	TGTGCCAGCAGTCCCCACGAAGGCCGGGTCTACTATGGCTACACCTTC